This TCR beta chain was captured in a study of shared T cell receptors in the human thymus. The repertoire was sequenced with immunoSEQ multiplex PCR; TCRdb's copy has only in-frame clones and lacks some. Of approximately 730,000 clones listed, approximately 83% are singletons. The V gene's germline CDR1 is GTSNPN and CDR2 SVGIG (reference sequence). The CDR3 is 17 residues long. Unmatched junction bases numbered 18, after V lost 3 bases and J lost 9 bases. These records were also assigned to another study, of human thymus T cells. From that report: The donor group consisted of healthy Finnish infants who were having corrective surgery for congenital heart defects. Resected material from corrective heart surgery provided the thymus tissue analysed.

V is TRBV30 and J is TRBJ1-5; 9 nucleotides align to TRBD1. The sequenced sample was thymocytes. The clonotype was recovered from a girl under three years old with a congenital heart defect. The CDR3 bases are TGTGCCTGGAGCCTACCCTGGACAGGGGAACCCAGGTGGCCCCAGCATTTT. This encodes CAWSLPWTGEPRWPQHF.